The following is a TCR beta chain sequence with its context. What it binds is not known. This CDR3 spans 15 amino acids. From germline, CDR1 is SGHNT and CDR2 YENEEA. V was pared by 0 bases and J by 0 bases, with 5 bases between. This sample was taken from a study of blood T cell dynamics during melanoma immunotherapy. About the research overall: Standard first-line treatment here was pembrolizumab or nivolumab plus ipilimumab in metastatic melanoma. Findings and limits, study-wide: PBMC repertoires of eventual disease-control patients split at W3 into clonality or diversity gains.

Every bulk PBMC sample received the same 350 ng of DNA. TCRdb keeps only in-frame clones here, not all; method: immunoSEQ multiplex PCR. Seen here are 3,500 to 5,500 clones, about 78% observed once, and the top ten hold 45% to 55%. The time point is: week 3, after first cycle of checkpoint inhibitor. The chain uses TRBV11-3 and TRBJ1-4, with D uncertain. The sequence came from a human donor with melanoma. The input for sequencing was blood, taken from a patient treated with checkpoint blockade. CDR3 nucleotide sequence: TGTGCCAGCAGCTTAGAGGGAGCAACTAATGAAAAACTGTTTTTT. It translates to CASSLEGATNEKLFF.